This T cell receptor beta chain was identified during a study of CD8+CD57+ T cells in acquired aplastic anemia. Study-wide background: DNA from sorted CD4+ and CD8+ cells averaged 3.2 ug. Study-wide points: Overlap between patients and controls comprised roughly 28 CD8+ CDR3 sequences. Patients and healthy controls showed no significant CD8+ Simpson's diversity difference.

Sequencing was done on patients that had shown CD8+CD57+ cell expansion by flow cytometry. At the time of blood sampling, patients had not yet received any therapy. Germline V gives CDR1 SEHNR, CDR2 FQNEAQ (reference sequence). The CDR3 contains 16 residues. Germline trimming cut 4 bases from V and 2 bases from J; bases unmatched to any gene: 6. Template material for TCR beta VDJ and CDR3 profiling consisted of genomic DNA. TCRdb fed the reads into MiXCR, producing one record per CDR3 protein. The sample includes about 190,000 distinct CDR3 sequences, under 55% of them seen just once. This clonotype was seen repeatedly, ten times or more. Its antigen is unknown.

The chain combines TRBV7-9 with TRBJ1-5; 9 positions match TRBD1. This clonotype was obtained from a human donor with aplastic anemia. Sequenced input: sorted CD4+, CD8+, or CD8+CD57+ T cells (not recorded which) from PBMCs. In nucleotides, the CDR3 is TGTGCCAGCAGCTCCGACCGGGACAGGGGCAATCAGCCCCAGCATTTT. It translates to CASSSDRDRGNQPQHF.